This T cell receptor beta chain was sequenced during a study of circulating CD8 cells and anti-PD-1 response in melanoma. Across the whole study: Of about 13 patients, seven got anti-PD-1 first and six had prior therapy. General observations from the study: Published repertoire comparisons used only baseline and M1 samples. The cohort mixed treatment-naive and previously treated patients. Clonotype sharing was highest between DPOS and TIGIT subsets.

From live CD3+CD8+TCRalphabeta+ cells, four PD-1 and/or TIGIT subsets were sorted. This clonotype is judged large (0.1 to 1%). Its target is unknown. Each library started from roughly 15 ng of total RNA using the QIAseq Immune Repertoire TCR panel. One entry per CDR3 protein results from TCRdb running MiXCR on the reads. Found here are roughly 600 distinct CDR3 sequences, 6.6% of them singletons; the top ten hold 13%. This receptor was obtained from a human donor with melanoma. The sequencing used CD8+ T cells from PBMCs, collected at baseline or after one month of anti-PD-1 therapy (not recorded which).

CDR3 bases: TGTGCCAGCTGTCCCGGCTGGGGCGACGAGCAGTACTTC. This sequence encodes CASCPGWGDEQYF. This rearrangement joins TRBV25-1 to TRBJ2-7, with D maybe TRBD1 (5 bases). Germline CDR1 and CDR2: MGHDK and SYGVNS. V lost 8 bases and J 5 bases, leaving 16 bases between the germline ends. The CDR3 extends over 13 amino acids.